This T cell receptor beta chain came from a study of T cells in Graves' hyperthyroidism and ophthalmopathy. Study-wide results and limits: Stable hyperthyroidism was separated from ophthalmopathy by a model based on 13 V-J features. With a median lead of about 6.9 months before onset, the model predicted ophthalmopathy. Blood shared most expanded thyroid clonotypes above 0.001.

As for this clonotype: What it binds is not known.

Used for diagnoses were clinical symptoms, serum thyroxine and TRAb, thyroid ultrasound and orbital computed tomography. TCR beta CDR3 regions were amplified from RNA transcripts. The HTBI primer set served for first-round RT-PCR of the TCR CDR3. TCRdb re-derived calls from the multiplex PCR reads in MiXCR, one entry per CDR3 protein. The sample contains 500,000 to 600,000 distinct CDR3 sequences, 35% to 55% of which appear only once. V lost 6 bases and J lost 1, with 12 bases in between. The CDR3 contains 14 residues. In germline, CDR1 is SNHLY, CDR2 FYNNEI. Sequences were obtained from peripheral blood or thyroid tissue (not recorded which). The clonotype originates from an adult woman with Graves' disease, either hyperthyroidism or ophthalmopathy (not recorded which). The chain uses TRBV2 and TRBJ2-5; TRBD1 might be the D (5 bases). As DNA, the CDR3 is TGTGCCAGCAGATTCAGGGAAACCCAAGAGACCCAGTACTTC. This codes for CASRFRETQETQYF.